Included here is one TCR beta chain sequence, with context. In the source study's methods: The authors estimated nucleated cell counts from reference gene primer amplification. Profiled with immunoSEQ multiplex PCR; TCRdb holds only in-frame clones, not every one. From that table come the V and J calls and clone size; the DNA was used to work out D and trimming. The sample carries roughly 70,000 clones, roughly 86% recorded once. The CDR3 runs to 11 residues. Germline V gene sequence: CDR1 SNHLY, CDR2 FYNNEI. Trimming cost V 4 bases and J 5 bases, with 5 bases left between them. This sample is drawn from a study of blood T cell repertoires in COVID-19. Study at large: COVID-19 samples from acute and convalescent phases originated in the United States, Italy and Spain. PBMCs, B-cell-depleted T cells, or T cells provided the cDNA or gDNA that made up the material.

The chain has TRBV2 and TRBJ2-5; D is ambiguous. Sequencing was carried out using peripheral blood. The sequence came from a man between 60 and 70 years old with acute or convalescent COVID-19. CDR3 protein: CASSAKETQYF. The DNA of the CDR3 is TGTGCCAGCAGTGCTAAGGAGACCCAGTACTTC.